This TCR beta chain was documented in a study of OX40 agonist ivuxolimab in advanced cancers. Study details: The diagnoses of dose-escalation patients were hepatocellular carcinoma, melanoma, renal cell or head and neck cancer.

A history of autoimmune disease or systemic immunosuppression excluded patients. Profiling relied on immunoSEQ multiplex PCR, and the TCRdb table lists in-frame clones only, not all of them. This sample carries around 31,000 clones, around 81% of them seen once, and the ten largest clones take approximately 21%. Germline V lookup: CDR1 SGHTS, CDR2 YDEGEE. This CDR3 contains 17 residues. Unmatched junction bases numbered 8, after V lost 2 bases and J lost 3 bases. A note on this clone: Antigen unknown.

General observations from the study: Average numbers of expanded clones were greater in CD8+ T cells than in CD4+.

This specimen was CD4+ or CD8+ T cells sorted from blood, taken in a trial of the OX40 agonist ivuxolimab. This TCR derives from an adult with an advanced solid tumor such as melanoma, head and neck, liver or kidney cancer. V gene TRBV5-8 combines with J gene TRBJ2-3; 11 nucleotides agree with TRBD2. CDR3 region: CASSLEASGRRTDTQYF. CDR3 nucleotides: TGTGCCAGCAGCTTAGAGGCTAGCGGGAGGCGGACAGATACGCAGTATTTT. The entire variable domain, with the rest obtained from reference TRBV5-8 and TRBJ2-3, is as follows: EAGVTQSPTHLIKTRGQQATLRCSPISGHTSVYWYQQALGLGLQFLLWYDEGEERNRGNFPPRFSGRQFPNYSSELNVNALELEDSALYLCASSLEASGRRTDTQYFGPGTRLTVL.